The table lists the clone carrying this T cell receptor (beta chain) with a count of one. The antigen is undetermined. Vbeta (60) and Jbeta (13) primers were used in the PCR. The protocol was immunoSEQ multiplex PCR, while the TCRdb copy is restricted to in-frame clones and leaves out a portion. The profile shows about 72,000 clones, 60% to 75% of them singletons. These data belong to a study of cytomegalovirus exposure and HLA in healthy donors. Study-wide findings and caveats: Researchers reported from a later analysis that most CMV-associated TCR beta chains appeared HLA-restricted. In presence/absence analyses, roughly uniform sequencing depth across donors was assumed. The number of N-insertions in an Asian-associated ancestry cluster was reportedly below the approximately 700-donor mean in a later analysis.

V lost 5 bases to trimming and J lost 0 bases; unmatched junction nucleotides: 4. The CDR3 spans 16 residues. The germline V gene has CDR1 LNHDA and CDR2 SQIVND (reference sequence). V gene TRBV19 combines with J gene TRBJ2-3; the match to TRBD2 covers 11 bases. The origin of this receptor is a man aged 35-49 years in good health and CMV-seropositive. The material sequenced was PBMCs. CDR3 sequence reads: CASSPRLAGSTDTQYF. CDR3 nucleotide sequence: TGTGCCAGTAGTCCAAGACTAGCGGGGAGCACAGATACGCAGTATTTT. Full variable domain (missing parts from reference TRBV19 and TRBJ2-3): DGGITQSPKYLFRKEGQNVTLSCEQNLNHDAMYWYRQDPGQGLRLIYYSQIVNDFQKGDIAEGYSVSREKKESFPLTVTSAQKNPTAFYLCASSPRLAGSTDTQYFGPGTRLTVL.